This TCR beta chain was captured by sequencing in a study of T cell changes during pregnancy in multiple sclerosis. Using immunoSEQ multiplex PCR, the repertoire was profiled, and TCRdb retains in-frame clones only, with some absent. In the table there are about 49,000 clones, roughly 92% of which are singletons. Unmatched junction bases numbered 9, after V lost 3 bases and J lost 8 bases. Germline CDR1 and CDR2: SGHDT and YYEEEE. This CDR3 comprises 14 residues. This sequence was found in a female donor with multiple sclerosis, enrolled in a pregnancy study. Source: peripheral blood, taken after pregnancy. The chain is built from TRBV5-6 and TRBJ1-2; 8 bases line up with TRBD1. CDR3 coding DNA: TGTGCCAGCAGCTGGCCGACAGGGGCAGGCGGCTACACCTTC. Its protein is CASSWPTGAGGYTF.